Shown below are 24 T cell receptor beta chains from a single sample sequenced in a study of blood T cell repertoires in COVID-19. Assay used: immunoSEQ multiplex PCR; TCRdb lists only in-frame clones, some missing. The data show about 170,000 clones, 80% to 85% seen once. Specimen: peripheral blood. Source of these receptors: an older man with active or convalescent COVID-19.

The rearrangement links TRBV6-2 or TRBV6-3 to TRBJ1-4; no reliable D call. Germline V gene data show CDR1 as MNHEY and CDR2 as SVGEGT. This CDR3 comprises 13 residues. The V and J ends lost 6 bases and 4 bases respectively, with 9 bases between them. The CDR3 here is CASSRGFNEKLFF. In nucleotides, the CDR3 is TGTGCCAGCAGCCGCGGGTTTAATGAAAAACTGTTTTTT.

The genes are TRBV6-2 or TRBV6-3 and TRBJ2-2; unclear D gene. Germline V gives CDR1 MNHEY, CDR2 SVGEGT. V was pared by 0 bases and J by 0 bases, with 5 bases between. This CDR3 spans 15 amino acids. The CDR3: CASSYSPANTGELFF. The CDR3 nucleotides read TGTGCCAGCAGTTACTCACCGGCGAACACCGGGGAGCTGTTTTTT.

The genes are TRBV15 and TRBJ2-7; 7 positions match TRBD1. Trimming cost V 9 bases and J 7 bases; bases outside gene matches: 12. The CDR3 totals 13 residues. Germline CDR1 is LNHNV and CDR2 is YYDKDF (reference sequence). CDR3 coding DNA: TGTGCCACACAATGGGGACAGACGGGAGAGCAGTACTTC. It codes for CATQWGQTGEQYF.

The genes are TRBV6-5 and TRBJ1-5; D remains unclear. The CDR3 is 15 residues long. The germline V and J ends were trimmed by 0 bases and 5 bases, with 11 bases remaining between them. Germline CDR1 reads MNHEY; CDR2 reads SVGAGI. The DNA for the CDR3 is TGTGCCAGCAGTTACTCGAGGGCCCGGGATCAGCCCCAGCATTTT. Its protein is CASSYSRARDQPQHF.

This sequence joins TRBV27 and TRBJ2-5; D is perhaps TRBD2 (5 bases). The CDR3 has 13 amino acids. CDR1 MNHEY and CDR2 SMNVEV come from the germline V gene (reference sequence). V lost 3 bases and J 5 bases, leaving 10 bases between the germline ends. CDR3 sequence (DNA): TGTGCCAGCAGTTTCCGGCGGAGGGAGACCCAGTACTTC. Protein: CASSFRRRETQYF.

The chain links TRBV3-1 (or the pseudogene TRBV3-2) to TRBJ2-5, with TRBD2 matching over 10 bases. After removal of 4 bases from V and 9 bases from J, the junction contained 8 bases not matched to a gene. Germline-derived CDR1 and CDR2 are LGHDT and YNNKEL (reference sequence). There are 14 residues in the CDR3. The chain's CDR3 is CASSPLAGPGAQYF. CDR3 nucleotides: TGTGCCAGCAGCCCACTAGCGGGGCCAGGGGCCCAGTACTTC.

V usage is TRBV7-2 and J usage is TRBJ2-3, with 9 bases that match TRBD1. The CDR3 extends over 15 amino acids. Germline V lookup: CDR1 SGHTA, CDR2 FQGNSA. The J segment lost 4 bases and the V segment lost 1 base, leaving 3 bases of the junction unmatched. The CDR3 reads CASSLDRGRADTQYF. The DNA for the CDR3 is TGTGCCAGCAGCTTAGACAGGGGGCGGGCAGATACGCAGTATTTT.

This clone showed up just a few times. J is TRBJ2-7 and V is TRBV10-3; perhaps TRBD1 as D (5 bases). Germline V gene lookup returns CDR1 ENHRY and CDR2 SYGVKD. The V end lost 3 bases, the J end lost 5 bases, and 11 bases lay between the germline ends. The CDR3 is 13 amino acids. In nucleotides, the CDR3 is TGTGCCATCAGTGAACGCCAGGGCGACGAGCAGTACTTC. Its protein is CAISERQGDEQYF.

V gene TRBV19 combines with J gene TRBJ1-1, with a possible D match to TRBD1 (5 bases). Looked up from germline, CDR1 is LNHDA and CDR2 is SQIVND (reference sequence). This CDR3 spans 14 amino acids. V was pared by 3 bases and J by 1 base, with 9 bases between. The CDR3 reads CASSIVGPNTEAFF. Here the CDR3 DNA reads TGTGCCAGTAGTATCGTGGGGCCGAACACTGAAGCTTTCTTT. Variable domain in full (rest from reference TRBV19 and TRBJ1-1): DGGITQSPKYLFRKEGQNVTLSCEQNLNHDAMYWYRQDPGQGLRLIYYSQIVNDFQKGDIAEGYSVSREKKESFPLTVTSAQKNPTAFYLCASSIVGPNTEAFFGQGTRLTVV.

The CDR3 DNA is TGCGCCAGCAGCTACCAGGGGGCGAACACTGAAGCTTTCTTT. Protein sequence: CASSYQGANTEAFF. The rearrangement uses TRBV5-1 and TRBJ1-1, with TRBD1 matching over 8 bases. Germline V CDR1 and CDR2: SGHRS, YFSETQ. V was pared by 3 bases and J by 1 base, with 2 bases of the junction left unmatched. This CDR3 region has 14 residues.

The CDR3 nucleotides read TGCGCCAGCAGCACGAGGCGGGACAGAGTACACAATGAGCAGTTCTTC. Encoded protein: CASSTRRDRVHNEQFF. The chain has TRBV5-1 and TRBJ2-1, with D possibly matching TRBD1 (7 bases). The V and J ends lost 4 bases and 5 bases respectively, with 19 bases between them. Germline loops: CDR1 SGHRS, CDR2 YFSETQ. The CDR3 extends over 16 amino acids. Combining the CDR3 with reference TRBV5-1 and TRBJ2-1 gives the whole variable domain KAGVTQTPRYLIKTRGQQVTLSCSPISGHRSVSWYQQTPGQGLQFLFEYFSETQRNKGNFPGRFSGRQFSNSRSEMNVSTLELGDSALYLCASSTRRDRVHNEQFFGPGTRLTVL.

The rearrangement uses TRBV2 and TRBJ1-5; D gene ambiguous. Looked up from germline, CDR1 is SNHLY and CDR2 is FYNNEI. Trimming left V 6 bases short and J 3 bases short, with 9 bases between. There are 13 residues in the CDR3. The CDR3: CASRLKVNQPQHF. The CDR3 DNA is TGTGCCAGCAGACTCAAAGTCAATCAGCCCCAGCATTTT.

The chain joins TRBV5-1 to TRBJ2-7; possibly TRBD2 for D (5 bases). The CDR3 has 12 amino acids. Trimming shortened V by 2 bases and J by 3 bases, and 6 bases separated the two germline ends. Germline loops: CDR1 SGHRS, CDR2 YFSETQ. CDR3 nucleotide sequence: TGCGCCAGCAGCTTCGGAGGCTACGAGCAGTACTTC. This gives the protein CASSFGGYEQYF.

The table lists this clone with a few counts. The chain carries TRBV2 and TRBJ1-6, with D perhaps matching TRBD1 (6 bases). The CDR3 runs to 15 residues. Germline values: CDR1 SNHLY, CDR2 FYNNEI. Trimming left V 1 base short and J 10 bases short, with 14 bases between. The CDR3 DNA sequence: TGTGCCAGCAGTGAAGGAGTCAGGGGTGGATCACCCCTCCACTTT. It yields the protein CASSEGVRGGSPLHF. Full variable domain (outside the CDR3, taken from reference TRBV2 and TRBJ1-6): EPEVTQTPSHQVTQMGQEVILRCVPISNHLYFYWYRQILGQKVEFLVSFYNNEISEKSEIFDDQFSVERPDGSNFTLKIRSTKLEDSAMYFCASSEGVRGGSPLHFGNGTRLTVT.

The gene calls are TRBV30 and TRBJ2-7, with D maybe TRBD1 (5 bases). The CDR3 spans 16 residues. V gave up 0 bases and J gave up 0 bases, with 15 bases separating them. Germline CDR1 reads GTSNPN; CDR2 reads SVGIG (reference sequence). The CDR3 coding sequence is TGTGCCTGGAGTGTAGCATCAGGGATGAGCTCCTACGAGCAGTACTTC. Translation: CAWSVASGMSSYEQYF.

The V call is TRBV28, the J call TRBJ2-7; D ambiguous. CDR3 length: 12 amino acids. In germline, CDR1 is MDHEN, CDR2 SYDVKM. Deletions cut 6 bases from V and 4 bases from J, with 10 bases between. The CDR3 reads CASRSTVYEQYF. CDR3 sequence (DNA): TGTGCCAGCAGATCAACAGTTTACGAGCAGTACTTC.

V usage is TRBV24-1 and J usage is TRBJ2-7, with TRBD1 as a possible D gene (5 bases). The length of the CDR3 is 13 residues. V was shortened by 2 bases and J by 2 bases, with 6 bases between the two germline ends. Germline V gene sequence: CDR1 KGHDR, CDR2 SFDVKD. CDR3 region: CATSDSDTYEQYF. The CDR3 DNA reads as TGTGCCACCAGTGATTCGGACACCTACGAGCAGTACTTC.

The rearrangement uses TRBV7-9 and TRBJ2-7, with 7 bases aligning to TRBD2. Germline V gives CDR1 SEHNR, CDR2 FQNEAQ (reference sequence). The CDR3 has 13 amino acids. With 5 bases clipped from V and 5 bases from J, the junction kept 6 bases outside the gene matches. The CDR3 here is CASSHGLVDEQYF. The DNA for the CDR3 is TGTGCCAGCAGCCACGGACTAGTCGACGAGCAGTACTTC.

The chain joins TRBV7-2 to TRBJ2-7; tentatively, D is TRBD2 (5 bases). This CDR3 is 15 amino acids long. The germline gives CDR1 SGHTA, CDR2 FQGNSA. Trimming removed 4 bases from V and 6 bases from J, with 19 bases in between. CDR3 nucleotide sequence: TGTGCCAGCAGCTCTGGAGGACCCGGTCGGAGCGAGCAGTACTTC. Encoded protein: CASSSGGPGRSEQYF.

The V gene is TRBV3-1 (or the pseudogene TRBV3-2), the J gene TRBJ1-5, with D maybe TRBD1 (5 bases). V was shortened by 2 bases and J by 6 bases, with 5 bases between the two germline ends. Germline V gene lookup returns CDR1 LGHDT and CDR2 YNNKEL (reference sequence). The CDR3 is 12 residues long. The CDR3 reads CASSQQGQPQHF. The CDR3 DNA is TGTGCCAGCAGCCAACAGGGTCAGCCCCAGCATTTT.

The rearrangement links TRBV5-1 to TRBJ2-5, with a possible D match to TRBD1 (5 bases). This CDR3 contains 15 residues. Germline values: CDR1 SGHRS, CDR2 YFSETQ. Trimming removed 3 bases from V and 1 base from J, with 13 bases in between. In DNA form, the CDR3 reads TGCGCCAGCAGCTCTGGGGCAGCCGGCCAAGAGACCCAGTACTTC. This codes for CASSSGAAGQETQYF.

The chain couples TRBV19 to TRBJ1-1, with a tentative D call TRBD1 (5 bases). CDR1 and CDR2 (germline): LNHDA, SQIVND (reference sequence). Trimming took 5 bases from V and 0 from J, leaving 16 bases between them. This CDR3 is 16 amino acids long. This CDR3 is CASSPLGGVMNTEAFF. The CDR3 DNA reads as TGTGCCAGTAGTCCTCTGGGGGGGGTCATGAACACTGAAGCTTTCTTT.

This clone was seen a few times. The chain employs TRBV5-4 and TRBJ1-6; 8 bases fit TRBD1. CDR1 and CDR2 (germline): SGHNT, YYREEE (reference sequence). Trimming at V came to 5 bases and at J to 0 bases, leaving 4 bases not matched to a gene. The CDR3 runs to 16 residues. The CDR3 sequence: CASSRTGSSYNSPLHF. The CDR3 region has the DNA TGTGCCAGCAGTCGGACAGGGAGCTCCTATAATTCACCCCTCCACTTT.

The chain uses TRBV7-2 and TRBJ2-7; 7 bases fit TRBD2. This CDR3 spans 14 amino acids. The J segment lost 0 bases and the V segment lost 6 bases, leaving 5 bases of the junction unmatched. Germline values: CDR1 SGHTA, CDR2 FQGNSA. CDR3 bases: TGTGCCAGCAGTATGGGGGGGAGCTCCTACGAGCAGTACTTC. This gives the protein CASSMGGSSYEQYF.